In this sample, the clone carrying this T cell receptor beta chain turned up many times. Its antigen is unidentified. The source of the sample is a study of T cell repertoires in cytomegalovirus infection. The overall study: Indications of both CMV infection and matching HLA type were provided by public TCR beta signatures. The study's findings and limits: Dominating the ex vivo response were TCR beta clonotypes that were CMV-specific and HLA-C-restricted. Carriers of CMV plus the relevant HLA were identified by cumulative public TCR beta family frequency.

The germline CDR1 and CDR2 sequences are SGHVS and FNYEAQ. The CDR3 totals 12 residues. Trimming removed 4 bases at V and 1 base at J, with 4 bases between. TCRdb re-analysed the reads in MiXCR, keeping a single row per CDR3 protein. Among roughly 230,000 distinct CDR3 sequences listed, 17% were seen once. Sequencing was carried out using CD8+ T cells from PBMCs. V is TRBV7-6 and J is TRBJ1-1; D ambiguous. The TCR originated in a human donor in good health (CMV status not recorded). Some clones in this sample may be carry-over from other donors' samples. In DNA form, the CDR3 reads TGTGCCAGCAGCTCAAGGAACACTGAAGCTTTCTTT. Its translation: CASSSRNTEAFF.